The 26 T cell receptor beta chains listed next were all sequenced from one sample in a study of TIL therapy for anti-PD-1-resistant metastatic lung cancer (dated by TCRdb to about 2021). TCR beta CDR3 regions were amplified from genomic DNA with the immunoSEQ v3 hsTCRB kit using bias-controlled multiplex PCR. What TCRdb holds here is the immuneACCESS table cut down to in-frame rearrangements. Part of the clones is not present; checked against another copy, under half of the missing clones reflect an unresolved V gene, and the others are unexplained. The sample table lists more than 15,000 clones, around 79% of them with a count of one. Of the sample, roughly 6.8% falls within the top ten clones. Taken with the paper, the label for time point translates to: pre-treatment sample, taken before nivolumab and TIL therapy. Material: blood, obtained at baseline. The receptors come from a person between 30 and 80 years old with non-small cell lung cancer.

The V gene is TRBV4-3, the J gene TRBJ1-1; possible D gene TRBD1, 5 bases. Germline V gene lookup returns CDR1 LGHNA and CDR2 YSLEER. The CDR3 has 15 amino acids. The V end was cut by 2 bases, the J end by 3 bases, with 13 bases between. This chain's CDR3 is CASSQQGRGHTEAFF. The CDR3 coding sequence is TGCGCCAGCAGCCAACAGGGAAGAGGGCACACTGAAGCTTTCTTT.

The chain has TRBV27 and TRBJ2-1; 8 bases map to TRBD2. Germline-derived CDR1 and CDR2 are MNHEY and SMNVEV (reference sequence). This CDR3 has 15 residues. J was trimmed by 7 bases and V by 11 bases; bases with no gene match: 16. The DNA of the CDR3 is TGTGCCTCCACCCCACGCGGCGGGAGGTTGAATGAGCAGTTCTTC. Translating gives CASTPRGGRLNEQFF.

J is TRBJ2-7 and V is TRBV11-2; D is perhaps TRBD1 (6 bases). CDR3 length: 14 residues. Germline V gene lookup returns CDR1 SGHAT and CDR2 FQNNGV. Trimming removed 1 base at V and 7 bases at J, with 14 bases between. The CDR3 DNA follows: TGTGCCAGCAGCTTAGTCAGGGGTAGAGGAGAGCAGTACTTC. It encodes CASSLVRGRGEQYF. Full variable domain (missing parts from reference TRBV11-2 and TRBJ2-7): EAGVAQSPRYKIIEKRQSVAFWCNPISGHATLYWYQQILGQGPKLLIQFQNNGVVDDSQLPKDRFSAERLKGVDSTLKIQPAKLEDSAVYLCASSLVRGRGEQYFGPGTRLTVT.

The V gene is TRBV27, the J gene TRBJ1-1; D possibly corresponds to TRBD1 (6 bases). Deletions cut 8 bases from V and 0 bases from J, with 19 bases between. The CDR3 spans 16 residues. The germline V gene encodes CDR1 MNHEY and CDR2 SMNVEV (reference sequence). CDR3 nucleotide sequence: TGTGCCAGCCAGGGGCAGGGGCTCTTAATGAACACTGAAGCTTTCTTT. This encodes CASQGQGLLMNTEAFF.

The gene calls are TRBV3-1 (or the pseudogene TRBV3-2) and TRBJ1-1; tentatively, D is TRBD1 (5 bases). The V end was cut by 2 bases, the J end by 2 bases, with 9 bases between. The CDR3 sequence is 14 residues long. Germline V gives CDR1 LGHDT, CDR2 YNNKEL (reference sequence). The DNA of the CDR3 is TGTGCCAGCAGCCAATTAGGGGTTAACACTGAAGCTTTCTTT. This encodes CASSQLGVNTEAFF.

The CDR3 sequence: CATSDRGQGTSNEKLFF. CDR3 DNA: TGTGCCACCAGTGACCGGGGACAGGGGACGTCTAATGAAAAACTGTTTTTT. This rearrangement joins TRBV24-1 to TRBJ1-4; TRBD1 matches at 10 bases. Per the germline V gene, CDR1 is KGHDR and CDR2 is SFDVKD. V shed 4 bases, J shed 3 bases, and the junction held 7 bases outside the gene matches. This CDR3 region has 17 residues.

The chain joins TRBV10-3 to TRBJ1-2; a weak D match, TRBD1 (5 bases). The germline V gene encodes CDR1 ENHRY and CDR2 SYGVKD. V lost 0 bases and J 4 bases, leaving 15 bases between the germline ends. The CDR3 has 16 amino acids. The CDR3 DNA follows: TGTGCCATCAGTGAGTCTAAGGCGGACAATTTCTATGGCTACACCTTC. Protein sequence: CAISESKADNFYGYTF.

The chain combines TRBV9 with TRBJ1-2; no clear D gene. This CDR3 spans 12 amino acids. Germline V CDR1 and CDR2: SGDLS, YYNGEE. V lost 4 bases and J lost 7, with 11 bases in between. The CDR3 protein is CASSSGPAGYTF. The CDR3 DNA is TGTGCCAGCAGCTCCGGACCGGCTGGCTACACCTTC.

V usage is TRBV11-2 and J usage is TRBJ1-2; D unresolved. V dropped 3 bases and J dropped 2 bases, with 7 bases sitting between them. The germline gives CDR1 SGHAT, CDR2 FQNNGV. The CDR3 is 13 residues long. In DNA, the CDR3 is TGTGCCAGCAGCTTGAACGAAAACTATGGCTACACCTTC. Protein: CASSLNENYGYTF.

This chain connects TRBV5-6 to TRBJ1-2; 8 bases fit TRBD1. The V gene's germline CDR1 is SGHDT and CDR2 YYEEEE. V lost 2 bases, J lost 2 bases, and 5 bases stayed unmatched. The CDR3 extends over 15 amino acids. For the CDR3, the DNA is TGTGCCAGCAGCTTAGGGACAGGTCCCAACTATGGCTACACCTTC. Its protein product is CASSLGTGPNYGYTF.

V and J are TRBV5-1 and TRBJ1-3; unclear D gene. V was clipped by 0 bases and J by 1 base, with 14 bases between them. Germline V CDR1 and CDR2: SGHRS, YFSETQ. This CDR3 has 17 amino acids. The CDR3 protein is CASSLDGAPSSGNTIYF. CDR3 DNA sequence: TGCGCCAGCAGCTTGGACGGAGCGCCTAGTTCTGGAAACACCATATATTTT.

V is TRBV6-8 and J is TRBJ2-4; the D is unclear. Between the trimmed V and J ends, which lost 6 bases and 1 base, there was a span of 10 bases. Per the germline V gene, CDR1 is MNHGY and CDR2 is SAAAGT. The CDR3 is 14 residues long. The CDR3 loop is CASREPGAKNIQYF. DNA of the CDR3: TGTGCCAGCAGAGAGCCTGGGGCCAAAAACATTCAGTACTTC.

The V gene is TRBV28, the J gene TRBJ2-2; the match to TRBD2 covers 10 bases. The trim removed 6 bases at V and 5 bases at J, leaving 9 bases unmatched. Germline loops: CDR1 MDHEN, CDR2 SYDVKM. The CDR3 runs to 16 residues. The CDR3, as DNA: TGTGCCAGCAGGGGGTATACTAGCGGGATTACCGGGGAGCTGTTTTTT. Translated, it gives CASRGYTSGITGELFF.

The chain carries TRBV12-2 and TRBJ1-5. TRBV12-2 is a documented pseudogene. This CDR3 is 14 amino acids long. This CDR3 is CAATPGGYNQPQHF. The CDR3 nucleotides read TGCGCTGCTACCCCGGGGGGGTACAATCAGCCCCAGCATTTT.

This chain uses TRBV19 with TRBJ1-5, with 10 bases matching TRBD1. V was clipped by 5 bases and J by 6 bases; unmatched bases: 7. CDR3 length: 15 amino acids. Germline V lookup: CDR1 LNHDA, CDR2 SQIVND (reference sequence). The CDR3 DNA sequence: TGTGCCAGTAGTGAAAGACAGGGGGCTTTTCAGCCCCAGCATTTT. Its protein product is CASSERQGAFQPQHF.

The rearrangement joins TRBV24-1 to TRBJ2-3, with TRBD1 identical over 9 bases. J lost 3 bases, V lost 6 bases, and 6 bases had no gene match. Germline assignment: CDR1 KGHDR and CDR2 SFDVKD. The CDR3 is made up of 15 amino acids. CDR3 in amino acids: CATSPDRGRTDTQYF. The CDR3 nucleotides read TGTGCCACCAGTCCTGACAGGGGGAGGACAGATACGCAGTATTTT.

The chain recombines TRBV5-6 with TRBJ1-4; the D is unclear. Germline V gene sequence: CDR1 SGHDT, CDR2 YYEEEE. The CDR3 spans 12 residues. V lost 0 bases, J lost 15 bases, and 12 bases lay in between. CDR3 sequence (DNA): TGTGCCAGCAGCTTGGAGAGCGCGCGGATGTTTTTT. This gives the protein CASSLESARMFF.

In DNA, the CDR3 is TGTGCCAGCAGCAGTACAGGGGCCTACACCTTC. It is translated as CASSSTGAYTF. This chain joins TRBV3-1 (or the pseudogene TRBV3-2) and TRBJ1-2, with 7 nucleotides matching TRBD1. The trim removed 5 bases at V and 10 bases at J, leaving 4 bases unmatched. In germline, CDR1 is LGHDT, CDR2 YNNKEL (reference sequence). The CDR3 runs to 11 residues.

The chain couples TRBV9 to TRBJ1-1; D gene unclear. The CDR3 consists of 14 residues. The V gene lost 3 bases and the J gene lost 2 bases, with 11 bases spanning the gap. CDR1 is SGDLS and CDR2 is YYNGEE in the germline V gene. The CDR3 spells CASSGTSRNTEAFF. Here the CDR3 DNA reads TGTGCCAGCAGCGGGACGTCAAGAAACACTGAAGCTTTCTTT.

The genes are TRBV30 and TRBJ2-7; possibly TRBD1 for D (5 bases). Trimming took 5 bases from V and 4 from J, leaving 9 bases between them. CDR1 and CDR2 (germline): GTSNPN, SVGIG (reference sequence). The CDR3 totals 11 residues. CDR3 region: CAWDDSYEQYF. The CDR3 DNA is TGTGCCTGGGACGACAGTTACGAGCAGTACTTC.

This chain links TRBV3-1 (or the pseudogene TRBV3-2) with TRBJ1-2; 9 nucleotides agree with TRBD1. V was pared by 4 bases and J by 8 bases, with 11 bases of the junction left unmatched. The CDR3 runs to 15 residues. The germline CDR1 and CDR2 sequences are LGHDT and YNNKEL (reference sequence). CDR3 nucleotides: TGTGCCAGCAGCCCGGGACAGGGAAGTTTTGGAGGCTACACCTTC. It codes for CASSPGQGSFGGYTF.

The chain recombines TRBV30 with TRBJ2-2; 7 bases map to TRBD1. The trim removed 2 bases at V and 6 bases at J, leaving 6 bases unmatched. The germline CDR1 and CDR2 sequences are GTSNPN and SVGIG (reference sequence). This CDR3 is built from 14 residues. The CDR3, as DNA: TGTGCCTGGAGTTCACAGGGGCGGCCCGGGGAGCTGTTTTTT. Its protein product is CAWSSQGRPGELFF.

This chain joins TRBV5-1 and TRBJ1-3; D is unresolved. The length of the CDR3 is 15 residues. Germline CDR1 is SGHRS and CDR2 is YFSETQ. The V gene lost 4 bases and the J gene lost 4 bases, with 15 bases spanning the gap. The CDR3 bases are TGCGCCAGCAGCGCTACAATAGGAGGCGGAAACACCATATATTTT. Translated: CASSATIGGGNTIYF.

V and J are TRBV5-1 and TRBJ2-7, with TRBD2 identical over 10 bases. Looked up from germline, CDR1 is SGHRS and CDR2 is YFSETQ. The CDR3 has 15 amino acids. V lost 0 bases to trimming and J lost 3 bases; unmatched junction nucleotides: 3. The CDR3 nucleotides are TGCGCCAGCAGCTTGGTGGCTAGCGGGAGCTACGAGCAGTACTTC. Its translation: CASSLVASGSYEQYF.

The chain has TRBV9 and TRBJ1-1, with TRBD1 matching 8 bases. J gave up 4 bases and V 2 bases, and 4 bases lay outside the gene matches. The CDR3 is 14 residues long. CDR1 and CDR2 from the germline V gene are SGDLS and YYNGEE. Here the CDR3 reads CASSVQGAGTEAFF. CDR3 DNA: TGTGCCAGCAGCGTCCAGGGGGCCGGCACTGAAGCTTTCTTT.

The J gene is TRBJ1-5, the V gene TRBV19; D might be TRBD1 (6 bases). CDR1 is LNHDA, CDR2 SQIVND, per germline (reference sequence). V lost 9 bases and J 2 bases, leaving 8 bases between the germline ends. The CDR3 covers 12 residues. The CDR3 DNA reads as TGTGCCAGCCACAGGGGCAATCAGCCCCAGCATTTT. This gives the protein CASHRGNQPQHF.